This passage covers 32 T cell receptor beta chains from one sample sequenced in a study of T cells in Graves' hyperthyroidism and ophthalmopathy. The investigators amplified TCR beta CDR3 regions from RNA transcripts. HTBI primers were employed in a first-round RT-PCR of the TCR CDR3. Each CDR3 protein gets one entry after TCRdb re-called the multiplex PCR reads with MiXCR. The sample yields about 180,000 distinct CDR3 sequences, 8% to 9.5% seen once. Sequencing used blood. The origin of the receptors is a woman aged 18-29 years with Graves' hyperthyroidism that later progressed to Graves' ophthalmopathy.

This clonotype was seen ten or more times. The chain employs TRBV7-9 and TRBJ2-7; TRBD2 matches 9 bases. Germline assignment: CDR1 SEHNR and CDR2 FQNEAQ (reference sequence). The CDR3 has 19 residues. V shed 1 base and J 0 bases; nucleotides not matched to a gene: 13. CDR3 bases: TGTGCCAGCAGCTTAGAATGGGGGGGCCCAGCGGGAGGCTCCTACGAGCAGTACTTC. This sequence encodes CASSLEWGGPAGGSYEQYF.

This clonotype was seen at least ten times. This chain uses TRBV12-3 or TRBV12-4 with TRBJ2-3; 8 bases are shared with TRBD1. The CDR3 has 15 amino acids. V was clipped by 6 bases and J by 1 base; unmatched bases: 6. DNA for the CDR3: TGTGCCAGCAGCAGTACGGGACAGGGCACAGATACGCAGTATTTT. Translating gives CASSSTGQGTDTQYF.

This chain uses TRBV4-1 with TRBJ2-6, with 7 bases identical to TRBD1. The CDR3 consists of 17 residues. Germline V gives CDR1 MGHRA, CDR2 YSYEKL. The V and J ends lost 6 bases and 1 base, in that order; junction bases with no gene match: 9. As DNA, the CDR3 is TGCGCCAGCAGTCCCCACCAGACAGGGTCTGGGGCCAACGTCCTGACTTTC. Encoded protein: CASSPHQTGSGANVLTF.

This clonotype was seen many times. This chain's CDR3 is CASSVVVGQGTEAFF. In nucleotides, the CDR3 is TGTGCCAGCAGCGTAGTCGTGGGGCAGGGCACTGAAGCTTTCTTT. The chain is built from TRBV9 and TRBJ1-1; TRBD1 is a possible D gene (5 bases). Trimming shortened V by 0 bases and J by 4 bases, and 13 bases separated the two germline ends. The CDR3 length is 15 residues. Germline V gives CDR1 SGDLS, CDR2 YYNGEE.

This clonotype was seen ten or more times. V is TRBV7-2 and J is TRBJ2-1; 7 nucleotides match TRBD2. The CDR3 consists of 16 residues. Trimming at V came to 5 bases and at J to 3 bases, leaving 10 bases not matched to a gene. Germline V gene lookup returns CDR1 SGHTA and CDR2 FQGNSA. The CDR3 DNA reads TGTGCCAGCAGCCCCCCCGGCGGGGGTTACTACAATGAGCAGTTCTTC. Residues: CASSPPGGGYYNEQFF.

This clonotype has more than one count but fewer than ten. V and J are TRBV6-1 and TRBJ2-2; D is possibly TRBD1 or TRBD2 (5 bases each). V was pared by 7 bases and J by 5 bases, with 20 bases between. The length of the CDR3 is 16 residues. Germline loops: CDR1 MNHNS, CDR2 SASEGT. The CDR3, as DNA: TGTGCCAGCAAAAACACTGGGGGAGTAGGTACCGGGGAGCTGTTTTTT. This translates into CASKNTGGVGTGELFF.

Ten or more counts support this clonotype. CDR3: CSARAGASDQPQHF. For the CDR3, the DNA is TGCAGTGCTAGGGCGGGGGCGAGCGATCAGCCCCAGCATTTT. The V gene is TRBV20-1, the J gene TRBJ1-5; D possibly corresponds to TRBD1 (6 bases). The germline CDR1 and CDR2 sequences are DFQATT and SNEGSKA (reference sequence). The CDR3 runs 14 residues. The germline V and J ends were trimmed by 3 bases and 5 bases, with 14 bases remaining between them.

This clonotype was found many times. The V call is TRBV20-1, the J call TRBJ1-1; D uncertain. Germline CDR1 reads DFQATT; CDR2 reads SNEGSKA (reference sequence). V gave up 2 bases and J gave up 11 bases, with 15 bases separating them. The CDR3 has 12 residues. For the CDR3, the DNA is TGCAGTGCTAGATCTGCAGCTCCCAGGGCTTTCTTT. It translates to CSARSAAPRAFF.

This clonotype was detected ten times or more. This chain connects TRBV5-1 to TRBJ2-2, with unresolved D. There are 15 residues in the CDR3. Trimming took off 3 bases at V and 3 bases at J, with 12 bases between the two ends. Germline V gene data show CDR1 as SGHRS and CDR2 as YFSETQ. In nucleotides, the CDR3 is TGCGCCAGCAGCTACGATAAGATCTACACCGGGGAGCTGTTTTTT. This sequence encodes CASSYDKIYTGELFF.

This clonotype came up many times. This chain links TRBV7-2 with TRBJ1-2, with D hard to call. The CDR3 runs to 12 residues. Germline CDR1 is SGHTA and CDR2 is FQGNSA. Trimming removed 4 bases at V and 8 bases at J, with 11 bases between. The CDR3, as DNA: TGTGCCAGCAGCTCCCACAGTGGAGGCTACACCTTC. Its translation: CASSSHSGGYTF.

The CDR3 DNA reads TGCAGTGCTAGAGCCTACAGGGAAGGGGTCAATTCACCCCTCCACTTT. This encodes CSARAYREGVNSPLHF. The J gene is TRBJ1-6, the V gene TRBV20-1; perhaps TRBD1 as D (6 bases). The CDR3 covers 16 residues. V was pared by 1 base and J by 7 bases, with 17 bases between. Germline V gene sequence: CDR1 DFQATT, CDR2 SNEGSKA (reference sequence).

There are many counts of this clonotype. The rearrangement uses TRBV6-1 and TRBJ2-5, with D tentatively TRBD2 (6 bases). The CDR3 totals 16 residues. CDR1 MNHNS and CDR2 SASEGT come from the germline V gene. The ends were cut back, 8 bases at V and 5 bases at J, with 24 bases in the middle. The CDR3 sequence is CASEIGGTVFWETQYF. The DNA of the CDR3 is TGTGCCAGCGAGATTGGCGGGACTGTCTTTTGGGAGACCCAGTACTTC.

The genes are TRBV5-1 and TRBJ2-7; tentative D call: TRBD2 (6 bases). The CDR3 sequence is 14 residues long. Looked up from germline, CDR1 is SGHRS and CDR2 is YFSETQ. The germline V and J ends were trimmed by 4 bases and 5 bases, with 16 bases remaining between them. CDR3 amino acids: CASSRSSEWDEQYF. The CDR3 bases are TGCGCCAGCAGCCGTTCTAGCGAATGGGACGAGCAGTACTTC.

This clonotype was observed a handful of times. CDR3 residues: CAWSVGLAGGADTQYF. CDR3 sequence (DNA): TGTGCCTGGAGTGTAGGCCTAGCGGGAGGTGCAGATACGCAGTATTTT. The chain couples TRBV30 to TRBJ2-3; TRBD2 matches at 11 bases. J was trimmed by 4 bases and V by 0 bases; bases with no gene match: 6. Germline CDR1 is GTSNPN and CDR2 is SVGIG (reference sequence). CDR3 length: 16 residues.

The chain combines TRBV3-1 with TRBJ2-2; the D is unclear. Germline-derived CDR1 and CDR2 are LGHDT and YNNKEL (reference sequence). The V end lost 1 base, the J end lost 4 bases, and 4 bases lay between the germline ends. There are 13 residues in the CDR3. The CDR3: CASSQVITGELFF. The CDR3 DNA sequence: TGTGCCAGCAGCCAAGTGATCACCGGGGAGCTGTTTTTT.

This rearrangement joins TRBV10-3 to TRBJ1-5; unclear D gene. Trimming stripped 6 bases from V and 4 bases from J, with 7 bases between. This CDR3 is built from 12 residues. The V gene's germline CDR1 is ENHRY and CDR2 SYGVKD. Written as DNA, the CDR3 is TGTGCCATCAGCCGGGCAAATCAGCCCCAGCATTTT. Residues: CAISRANQPQHF.

This clonotype was counted a few times. The chain has TRBV14 and TRBJ2-5, with a possible D match to TRBD2 (5 bases). CDR1 is SGHDN, CDR2 FVKESK, per germline. Trimming took 4 bases from V and 5 from J, leaving 17 bases between them. The CDR3 totals 15 residues. In nucleotides, the CDR3 is TGTGCCAGCAGCCGAAGTCTTTTCGGAGGCGAGACCCAGTACTTC. It specifies CASSRSLFGGETQYF.

This clonotype has more than one count but fewer than ten. The genes are TRBV5-4 and TRBJ2-7; no clear D gene. The CDR3 totals 15 residues. Germline CDR1 SGHNT, CDR2 YYREEE (reference sequence). The V end was cut by 1 base, the J end by 6 bases, with 17 bases between. CDR3 in amino acids: CASSLPGSVSSEQYF. In DNA form, the CDR3 reads TGTGCCAGCAGCTTGCCGGGTTCTGTGAGTAGCGAGCAGTACTTC.

This clonotype was counted a few times. The chain employs TRBV4-1 and TRBJ2-7, with TRBD1 identical over 9 bases. V dropped 0 bases and J dropped 5; count of bases not matched to a gene: 8. The CDR3 is made up of 16 amino acids. Germline V gives CDR1 MGHRA, CDR2 YSYEKL. CDR3 sequence reads: CASSQEPPGQGDEQYF. As DNA, the CDR3 is TGCGCCAGCAGCCAAGAGCCACCGGGACAGGGTGACGAGCAGTACTTC.

This rearrangement joins TRBV20-1 to TRBJ2-4; 7 bases align to TRBD1. The CDR3 is made up of 18 amino acids. Germline loops: CDR1 DFQATT, CDR2 SNEGSKA (reference sequence). J gave up 0 bases and V 1 base, and 12 bases lay outside the gene matches. CDR3 in amino acids: CSARGNPGQPQAKNIQYF. The CDR3 coding sequence is TGCAGTGCTAGAGGGAATCCGGGACAGCCTCAAGCCAAAAACATTCAGTACTTC.

This clonotype was detected ten times or more. This chain's CDR3 is CASSYSRGPGEQYF. The CDR3 DNA sequence: TGTGCCAGCAGTTACTCACGGGGGCCGGGAGAGCAGTACTTC. This chain links TRBV6-2 or TRBV6-3 with TRBJ2-7; D may match TRBD1 or TRBD2 (6 bases each). V lost 0 bases, J lost 7 bases, and 13 bases lay in between. The CDR3 totals 14 residues. Germline V gives CDR1 MNHEY, CDR2 SVGEGT.

This clonotype was seen a handful of times. This chain joins TRBV4-1 and TRBJ1-5, with D possibly matching TRBD1 (6 bases). Germline loops: CDR1 MGHRA, CDR2 YSYEKL. This CDR3 is built from 13 residues. Trimming stripped 5 bases from V and 9 bases from J, with 14 bases between. CDR3 DNA sequence: TGCGCCAGCAGCTACGGGGGGGACACGCCCCAGCATTTT. It encodes CASSYGGDTPQHF.

This clonotype appeared many times. This chain connects TRBV20-1 to TRBJ2-7; D is perhaps TRBD2 (6 bases). Germline-derived CDR1 and CDR2 are DFQATT and SNEGSKA (reference sequence). The V end was cut by 6 bases, the J end by 5 bases, with 17 bases between. CDR3 length equals 13 residues. The CDR3 bases are TGCAGTGCCCCCGGGGGTTCTCGGGACGAGCAGTACTTC. This encodes CSAPGGSRDEQYF.

At least ten counts were recorded for this clonotype. The rearrangement joins TRBV20-1 to TRBJ2-3, with 11 nucleotides matching TRBD2. Germline CDR1 and CDR2: DFQATT and SNEGSKA (reference sequence). The CDR3 covers 17 residues. V shed 4 bases and J 3 bases; nucleotides not matched to a gene: 12. The CDR3 bases are TGCAGTGCTAAGATAGCGGGGGGGCCCGGGGTAACAGATACGCAGTATTTT. This codes for CSAKIAGGPGVTDTQYF.

Many counts were recorded for this clonotype. The J gene is TRBJ2-3, the V gene TRBV3-1; a possible D gene is TRBD1 (6 bases). Per the germline V gene, CDR1 is LGHDT and CDR2 is YNNKEL (reference sequence). Between the trimmed V and J ends, which lost 0 bases and 3 bases, there was a span of 10 bases. The CDR3 loop spans 15 amino acids. The CDR3 here is CASSQDGTGTDTQYF. CDR3 coding DNA: TGTGCCAGCAGCCAAGACGGTACAGGGACAGATACGCAGTATTTT.

This clonotype showed up just a few times. The chain has TRBV10-2 and TRBJ2-7, with a tentative D call TRBD1 (6 bases). Germline values: CDR1 WSHSY, CDR2 SAAADI. The CDR3 is 15 residues long. Trimming took off 6 bases at V and 2 bases at J, with 17 bases between the two ends. As DNA, the CDR3 is TGCGCCAGCAGAGAACAGGGTTCGTCGACCTACGAGCAGTACTTC. Translation: CASREQGSSTYEQYF.

This clonotype was detected ten times or more. The rearrangement uses TRBV28 and TRBJ2-3; D not resolved. The germline V gene has CDR1 MDHEN and CDR2 SYDVKM. CDR3 length: 15 residues. Trimming cost V 3 bases and J 0 bases, with 10 bases left between them. CDR3 sequence reads: CASSLSIRSTDTQYF. In DNA, the CDR3 is TGTGCCAGCAGTTTGTCAATCAGGAGCACAGATACGCAGTATTTT.

This chain connects TRBV28 to TRBJ1-5; 8 bases fit TRBD1. Looked up from germline, CDR1 is MDHEN and CDR2 is SYDVKM. CDR3 size: 16 residues. The V segment lost 1 base and the J segment 4 bases; nucleotides outside the gene matches: 6. The CDR3 coding sequence is TGTGCCAGCAGTTTATTATTCAGGGGGCGAAATCAGCCCCAGCATTTT. It specifies CASSLLFRGRNQPQHF.

The table lists this clonotype with many counts. The chain recombines TRBV11-2 with TRBJ2-1; 7 nucleotides agree with TRBD2. This CDR3 spans 16 amino acids. Germline V CDR1 and CDR2: SGHAT, FQNNGV. The V and J ends lost 2 bases and 8 bases, in that order; junction bases with no gene match: 12. The CDR3, as DNA: TGTGCCAGCAGCTTATTCCCCGGCGGGAGTACCTATGAGCAGTTCTTC. Its protein product is CASSLFPGGSTYEQFF.

Notes on this clonotype: A much larger clone differs by one base, so this may be a read error. The rearrangement joins TRBV20-1 to TRBJ1-2; the match to TRBD1 covers 7 bases. CDR1 and CDR2 (germline): DFQATT, SNEGSKA (reference sequence). CDR3 length: 16 amino acids. In nucleotides, the CDR3 is TGCAGTACTAGATTTACTGGGGAAGGACAGGCAGATGGCTACACCTTC. Translation: CSTRFTGEGQADGYTF.

This clonotype was seen only a few times. The genes are TRBV6-2 or TRBV6-3 and TRBJ1-5, with D tentatively TRBD1 (6 bases). Germline CDR1 and CDR2: MNHEY and SVGEGT. The CDR3 is 15 residues long. V dropped 6 bases and J dropped 4 bases, with 16 bases sitting between them. CDR3 loop: CASSKYRAQNQPQHF. CDR3 in DNA: TGTGCCAGCAGCAAGTACAGGGCTCAGAATCAGCCCCAGCATTTT.

This clonotype came up many times. J is TRBJ1-4 and V is TRBV7-8; possible D gene TRBD1, 5 bases. This CDR3 spans 15 amino acids. Germline CDR1 is SGHVS and CDR2 is FQNEAQ. The V end was cut by 5 bases, the J end by 10 bases, with 20 bases between. The CDR3 nucleotides are TGTGCCAGCAGCCCTTCCGGGACTCTTCAGGGAAAACTGTTTTTT. The encoded protein is CASSPSGTLQGKLFF.